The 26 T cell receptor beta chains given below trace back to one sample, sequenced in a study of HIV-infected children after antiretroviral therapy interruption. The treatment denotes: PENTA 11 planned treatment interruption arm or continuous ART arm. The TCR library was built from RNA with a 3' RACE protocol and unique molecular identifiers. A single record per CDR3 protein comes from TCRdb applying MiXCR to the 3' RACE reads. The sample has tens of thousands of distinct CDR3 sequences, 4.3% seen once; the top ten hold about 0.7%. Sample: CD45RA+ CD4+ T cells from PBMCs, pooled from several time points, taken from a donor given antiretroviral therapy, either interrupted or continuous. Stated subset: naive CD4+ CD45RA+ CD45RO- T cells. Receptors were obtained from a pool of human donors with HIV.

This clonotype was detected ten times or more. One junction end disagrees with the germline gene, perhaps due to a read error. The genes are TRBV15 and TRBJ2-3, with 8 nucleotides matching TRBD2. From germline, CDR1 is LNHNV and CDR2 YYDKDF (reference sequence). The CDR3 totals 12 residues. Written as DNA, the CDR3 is TGTGCCACCAGCAACCGGGAGGGACTACTGATTTTT. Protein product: CATSNREGLLIF.

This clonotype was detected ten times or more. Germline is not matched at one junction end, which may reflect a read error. The CDR3 DNA sequence: TGTGCCAGCAGTTCTCCACCGGGACAGGAGCTCTTC. The encoded protein is CASSSPPGQELF. The chain employs TRBV28 and TRBJ2-5; 8 bases match TRBD1. The CDR3 contains 12 residues. Germline-derived CDR1 and CDR2 are MDHEN and SYDVKM.

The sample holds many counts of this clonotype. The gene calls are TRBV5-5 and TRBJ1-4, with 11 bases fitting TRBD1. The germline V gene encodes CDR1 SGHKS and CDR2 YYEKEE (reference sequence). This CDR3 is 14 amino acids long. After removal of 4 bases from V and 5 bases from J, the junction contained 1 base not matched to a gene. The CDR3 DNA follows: TGTGCCAGCAGCCGGACAGGGGGCAATGAAAAACTGTTTTTT. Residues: CASSRTGGNEKLFF.

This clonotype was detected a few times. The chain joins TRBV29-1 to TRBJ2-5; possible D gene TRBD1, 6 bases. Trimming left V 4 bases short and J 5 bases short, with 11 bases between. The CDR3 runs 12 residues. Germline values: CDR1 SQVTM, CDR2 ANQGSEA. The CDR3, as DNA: TGCAGCGTTGTCGGGACATCGGAGACCCAGTACTTC. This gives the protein CSVVGTSETQYF.

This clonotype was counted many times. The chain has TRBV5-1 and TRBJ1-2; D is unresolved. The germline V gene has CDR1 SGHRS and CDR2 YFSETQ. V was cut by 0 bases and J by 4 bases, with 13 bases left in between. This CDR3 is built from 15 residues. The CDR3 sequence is CASSLAPPASYGYTF. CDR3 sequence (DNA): TGCGCCAGCAGCTTGGCCCCGCCGGCATCCTATGGCTACACCTTC. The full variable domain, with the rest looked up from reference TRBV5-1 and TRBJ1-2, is KAGVTQTPRYLIKTRGQQVTLSCSPISGHRSVSWYQQTPGQGLQFLFEYFSETQRNKGNFPGRFSGRQFSNSRSEMNVSTLELGDSALYLCASSLAPPASYGYTFGSGTRLTVV.

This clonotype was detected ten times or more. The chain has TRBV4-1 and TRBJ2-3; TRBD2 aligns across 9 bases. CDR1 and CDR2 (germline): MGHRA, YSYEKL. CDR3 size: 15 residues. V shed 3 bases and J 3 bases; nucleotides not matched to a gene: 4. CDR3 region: CASSQGAGGTDTQYF. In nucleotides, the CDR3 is TGCGCCAGCAGCCAGGGAGCGGGGGGAACAGATACGCAGTATTTT.

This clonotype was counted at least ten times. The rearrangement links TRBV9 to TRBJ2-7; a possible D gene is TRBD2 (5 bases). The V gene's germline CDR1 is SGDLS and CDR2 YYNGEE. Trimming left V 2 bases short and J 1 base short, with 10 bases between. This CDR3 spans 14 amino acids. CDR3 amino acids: CASSVTSGSYEQYF. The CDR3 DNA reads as TGTGCCAGCAGCGTGACCAGCGGTTCCTACGAGCAGTACTTC.

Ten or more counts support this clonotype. Here the CDR3 reads CASSFGTPTYNEQFF. The CDR3 DNA follows: TGTGCCAGCAGTTTCGGGACACCAACCTACAATGAGCAGTTCTTC. The chain carries TRBV12-3 or TRBV12-4 and TRBJ2-1; D perhaps matches TRBD1 (6 bases). This CDR3 has 15 amino acids. Trimming took 3 bases from V and 2 from J, leaving 11 bases between them.

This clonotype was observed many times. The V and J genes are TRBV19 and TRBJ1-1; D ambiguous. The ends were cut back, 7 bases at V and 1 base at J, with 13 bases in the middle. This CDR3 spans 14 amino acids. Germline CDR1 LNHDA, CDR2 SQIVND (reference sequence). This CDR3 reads CASTDLIGNTEAFF. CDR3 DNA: TGTGCCAGTACCGACCTCATTGGGAACACTGAAGCTTTCTTT.

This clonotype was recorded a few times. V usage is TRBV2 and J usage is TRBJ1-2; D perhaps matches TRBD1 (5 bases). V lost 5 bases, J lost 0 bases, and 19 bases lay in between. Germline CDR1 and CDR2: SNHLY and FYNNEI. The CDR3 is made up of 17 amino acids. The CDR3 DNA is TGTGCCAGCAGTAAAACGGGACGGATGGAAGCTAACTATGGCTACACCTTC. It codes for CASSKTGRMEANYGYTF.

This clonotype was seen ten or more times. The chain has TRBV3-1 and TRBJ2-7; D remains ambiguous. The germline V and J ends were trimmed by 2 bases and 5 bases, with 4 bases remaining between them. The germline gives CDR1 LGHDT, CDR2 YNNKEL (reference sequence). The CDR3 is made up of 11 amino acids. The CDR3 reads CASSQSHEQYF. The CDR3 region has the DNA TGTGCCAGCAGCCAAAGCCACGAGCAGTACTTC.

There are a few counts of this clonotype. The CDR3 bases are TGTGCCAGCAGCCCCTCCGGGACGACGTCTGGGGCCAACGTCCTGACTTTC. Its translation: CASSPSGTTSGANVLTF. V and J are TRBV7-2 and TRBJ2-6; D could derive from TRBD1 or TRBD2 (5 bases each). The length of the CDR3 is 17 residues. Germline V lookup: CDR1 SGHTA, CDR2 FQGNSA. Between the trimmed V and J ends, which lost 5 bases and 1 base, there was a span of 15 bases. Full variable domain (rest looked up from reference TRBV7-2 and TRBJ2-6): GAGVSQSPSNKVTEKGKDVELRCDPISGHTALYWYRQSLGQGLEFLIYFQGNSAPDKSGLPSDRFSAERTGGSVSTLTIQRTQQEDSAVYLCASSPSGTTSGANVLTFGAGSRLTVL.

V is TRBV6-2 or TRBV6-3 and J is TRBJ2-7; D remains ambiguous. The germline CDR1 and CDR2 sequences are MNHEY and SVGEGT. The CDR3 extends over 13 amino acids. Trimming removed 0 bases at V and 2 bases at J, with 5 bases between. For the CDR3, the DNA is TGTGCCAGCAGTTACTCGAAGGCCTACGAGCAGTACTTC. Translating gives CASSYSKAYEQYF.

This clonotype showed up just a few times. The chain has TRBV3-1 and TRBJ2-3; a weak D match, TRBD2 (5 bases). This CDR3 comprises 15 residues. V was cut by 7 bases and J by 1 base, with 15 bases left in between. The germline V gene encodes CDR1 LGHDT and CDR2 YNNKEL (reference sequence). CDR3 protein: CASTPGLLGTDTQYF. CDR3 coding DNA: TGTGCCAGCACCCCCGGACTCTTGGGCACAGATACGCAGTATTTT.

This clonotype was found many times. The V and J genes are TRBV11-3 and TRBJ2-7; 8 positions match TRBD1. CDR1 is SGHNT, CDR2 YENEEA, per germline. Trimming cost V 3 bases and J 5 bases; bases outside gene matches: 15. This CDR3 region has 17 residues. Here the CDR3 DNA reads TGTGCCAGCAGCTTTTTGTTGTCGGACAGGGAAACAAACGAGCAGTACTTC. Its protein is CASSFLLSDRETNEQYF.

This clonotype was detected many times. CDR3 region: CASSLDGGQGQPQHF. Here the CDR3 DNA reads TGCGCCAGCAGCTTGGATGGGGGGCAGGGTCAGCCCCAGCATTTT. The chain joins TRBV5-1 to TRBJ1-5, with D possibly being TRBD1 (6 bases). This CDR3 contains 15 residues. V was clipped by 0 bases and J by 6 bases, with 13 bases between them. Per the germline V gene, CDR1 is SGHRS and CDR2 is YFSETQ. Full variable domain (missing parts from reference TRBV5-1 and TRBJ1-5): KAGVTQTPRYLIKTRGQQVTLSCSPISGHRSVSWYQQTPGQGLQFLFEYFSETQRNKGNFPGRFSGRQFSNSRSEMNVSTLELGDSALYLCASSLDGGQGQPQHFGDGTRLSIL.

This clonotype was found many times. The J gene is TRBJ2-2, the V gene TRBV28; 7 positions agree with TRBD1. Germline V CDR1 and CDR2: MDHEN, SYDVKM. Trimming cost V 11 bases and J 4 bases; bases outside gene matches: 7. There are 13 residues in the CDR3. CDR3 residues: CACDRAPTGELFF. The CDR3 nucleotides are TGTGCCTGCGACAGGGCCCCCACCGGGGAGCTGTTTTTT.

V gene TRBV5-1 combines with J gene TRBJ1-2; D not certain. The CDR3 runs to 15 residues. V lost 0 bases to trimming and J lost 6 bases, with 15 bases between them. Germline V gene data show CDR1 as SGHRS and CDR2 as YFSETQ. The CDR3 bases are TGCGCCAGCAGCTTGGGCTGGACGTCATCGGATGGCTACACCTTC. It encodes CASSLGWTSSDGYTF.

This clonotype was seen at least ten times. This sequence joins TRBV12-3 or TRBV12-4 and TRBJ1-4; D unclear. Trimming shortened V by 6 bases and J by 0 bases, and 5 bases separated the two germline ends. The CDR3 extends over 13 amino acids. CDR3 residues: CASSTSTNEKLFF. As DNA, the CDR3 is TGTGCCAGCAGCACCTCAACTAATGAAAAACTGTTTTTT.

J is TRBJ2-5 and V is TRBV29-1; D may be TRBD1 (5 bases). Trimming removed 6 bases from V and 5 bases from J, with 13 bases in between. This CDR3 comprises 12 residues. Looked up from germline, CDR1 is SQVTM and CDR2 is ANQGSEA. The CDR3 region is CSVSRGEETQYF. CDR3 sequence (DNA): TGCAGCGTCTCTAGGGGCGAGGAGACCCAGTACTTC.

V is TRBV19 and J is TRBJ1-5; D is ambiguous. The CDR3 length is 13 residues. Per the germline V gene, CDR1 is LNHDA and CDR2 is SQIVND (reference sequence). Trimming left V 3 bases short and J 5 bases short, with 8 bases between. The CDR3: CASSIYVDQPQHF. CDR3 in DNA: TGTGCCAGTAGTATCTATGTGGATCAGCCCCAGCATTTT.

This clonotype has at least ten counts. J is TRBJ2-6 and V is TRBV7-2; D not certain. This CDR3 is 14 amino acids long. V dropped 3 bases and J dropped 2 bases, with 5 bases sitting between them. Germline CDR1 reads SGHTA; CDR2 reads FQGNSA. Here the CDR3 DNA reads TGTGCCAGCAGCTTCGAGCCTGGGGCCAACGTCCTGACTTTC. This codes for CASSFEPGANVLTF.

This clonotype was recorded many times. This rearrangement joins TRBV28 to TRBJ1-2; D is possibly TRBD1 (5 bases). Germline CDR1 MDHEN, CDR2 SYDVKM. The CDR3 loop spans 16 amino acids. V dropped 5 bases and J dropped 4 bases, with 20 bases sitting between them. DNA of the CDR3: TGTGCCAGCAGTCTAGGGACGGAAGCTTTGAGCTATGGCTACACCTTC. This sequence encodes CASSLGTEALSYGYTF.

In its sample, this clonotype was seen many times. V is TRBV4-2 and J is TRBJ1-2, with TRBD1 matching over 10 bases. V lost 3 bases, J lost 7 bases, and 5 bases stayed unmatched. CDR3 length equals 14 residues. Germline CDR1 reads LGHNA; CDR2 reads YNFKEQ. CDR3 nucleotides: TGTGCCAGCAGCCAGGGGACAGGGGACTCTGGCTACACCTTC. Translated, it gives CASSQGTGDSGYTF.

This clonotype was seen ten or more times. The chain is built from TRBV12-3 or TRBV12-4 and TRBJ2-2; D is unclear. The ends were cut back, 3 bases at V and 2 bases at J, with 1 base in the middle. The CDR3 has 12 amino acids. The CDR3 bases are TGTGCCAGCAGTTTCAACACCGGGGAGCTGTTTTTT. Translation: CASSFNTGELFF.

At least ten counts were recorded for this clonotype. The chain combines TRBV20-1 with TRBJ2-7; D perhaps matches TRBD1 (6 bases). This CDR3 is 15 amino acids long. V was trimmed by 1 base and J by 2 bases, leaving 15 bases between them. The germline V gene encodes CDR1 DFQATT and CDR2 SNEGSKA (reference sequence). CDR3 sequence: CSARVYRDNTYEQYF. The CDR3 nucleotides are TGCAGTGCTAGAGTTTACCGGGACAACACCTACGAGCAGTACTTC.